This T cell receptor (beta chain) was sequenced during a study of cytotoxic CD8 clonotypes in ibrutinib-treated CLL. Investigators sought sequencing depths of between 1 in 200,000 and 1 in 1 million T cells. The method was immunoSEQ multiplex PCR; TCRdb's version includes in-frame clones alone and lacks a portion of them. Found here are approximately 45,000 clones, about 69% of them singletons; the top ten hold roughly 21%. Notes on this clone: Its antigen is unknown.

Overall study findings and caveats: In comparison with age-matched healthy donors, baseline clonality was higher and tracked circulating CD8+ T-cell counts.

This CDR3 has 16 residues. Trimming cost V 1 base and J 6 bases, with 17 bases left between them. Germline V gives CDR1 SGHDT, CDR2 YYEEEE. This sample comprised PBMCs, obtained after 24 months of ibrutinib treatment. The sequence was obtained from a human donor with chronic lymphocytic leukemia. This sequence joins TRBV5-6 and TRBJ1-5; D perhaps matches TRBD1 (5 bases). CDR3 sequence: CASSLSFRGGGQPQHF. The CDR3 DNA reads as TGTGCCAGCAGCTTGAGTTTTCGGGGCGGAGGTCAGCCCCAGCATTTT.